Below, one T cell receptor beta chain is given with its context. The sample comes from a study of cytomegalovirus exposure and HLA in healthy donors. The primer mix had 60 Vbeta and 13 Jbeta primers. The assay was immunoSEQ multiplex PCR, and TCRdb's table has in-frame clones only and misses some. The repertoire holds approximately 190,000 clones, with about four fifths as singletons. V was trimmed by 0 bases and J by 5 bases, leaving 27 bases between them. Germline loops: CDR1 SGHTA, CDR2 FQGTGA. This CDR3 is built from 20 residues. Specimen: PBMCs. The TCR was taken from a woman younger than 45 in good health and CMV-seropositive. The chain links TRBV7-3 to TRBJ2-3; a weak D match, TRBD2 (6 bases). This chain's CDR3 is CASSLTGHGLTNPTGDTQYF. CDR3 DNA sequence: TGTGCCAGCAGCTTAACCGGACATGGACTAACAAACCCTACCGGAGATACGCAGTATTTT.